Listed below are T cell receptor beta chains from one sample, sequenced in a study of blood T cell repertoires in COVID-19. Data came from immunoSEQ multiplex PCR; TCRdb stores just in-frame clones and leaves some out. The data show about 190,000 clones, with about four fifths seen just once and more than 2.5% held by the top ten. The specimen was PBMCs or T cells enriched from blood (not recorded which). The receptors come from a woman younger than 45 who had recovered from COVID-19. Both conserved end residues are part of each CDR3. The D gene is left open where the match is weak. The size entry is marked missing in some rows and otherwise reads once, few, many or a size class.

abundance: NA
v_gene: TRBV28
d_gene: TRBD2
j_gene: TRBJ2-7
CDR3aa: CASLKGGSSYEQYF
CDR3nt: TGTGCCAGCCTCAAGGGCGGGAGCTCCTACGAGCAGTACTTC

abundance: once
v_gene: TRBV5-4
d_gene: NA
j_gene: TRBJ1-4
CDR3aa: CASSYTGIGEKLFF
CDR3nt: TGTGCCAGCAGCTACACCGGGATAGGCGAAAAACTGTTTTTT

abundance: NA
v_gene: TRBV2
d_gene: NA
j_gene: TRBJ1-1
CDR3aa: CASRGDTNTEAFF
CDR3nt: TGTGCCAGCAGAGGGGACACGAACACTGAAGCTTTCTTT

abundance: NA
v_gene: TRBV30
d_gene: NA
j_gene: TRBJ2-6
CDR3aa: CAWSGGGSGANVLTF
CDR3nt: TGTGCCTGGAGTGGAGGAGGATCTGGGGCCAACGTCCTGACTTTC

abundance: NA
v_gene: TRBV5-1
d_gene: TRBD1
j_gene: TRBJ2-4
CDR3aa: CASSPGQGDKNIQYF
CDR3nt: TGCGCCAGCAGCCCCGGACAGGGGGACAAAAACATTCAGTACTTC

abundance: NA
v_gene: TRBV11-2
d_gene: TRBD1
j_gene: TRBJ1-6
CDR3aa: CASSLGRGGGNSPLHF
CDR3nt: TGTGCCAGCAGCTTAGGACGAGGGGGCGGAAATTCACCCCTCCACTTT

abundance: once
v_gene: TRBV21-1
d_gene: NA
j_gene: TRBJ1-1
CDR3aa: CASSKEKGEGTEAFF
CDR3nt: TGTGCCAGCAGCAAGGAAAAGGGGGAGGGCACTGAAGCTTTCTTT

abundance: few
v_gene: TRBV7-2
d_gene: NA
j_gene: TRBJ1-4
CDR3aa: CASSPNGIGTSEVKLFF
CDR3nt: TGTGCCAGCAGCCCAAACGGAATAGGTACTTCTGAGGTAAAACTGTTTTTT

abundance: NA
v_gene: TRBV28
d_gene: NA
j_gene: TRBJ1-6
CDR3aa: CASSLTVSPLHF
CDR3nt: TGTGCCAGCAGCCTGACAGTCTCACCCCTCCACTTT

abundance: NA
v_gene: TRBV28
d_gene: TRBD1
j_gene: TRBJ2-4
CDR3aa: CASGGQGASKNIQYF
CDR3nt: TGTGCCAGCGGGGGGCAGGGGGCTTCCAAAAACATTCAGTACTTC

abundance: NA
v_gene: TRBV6-6
d_gene: TRBD1
j_gene: TRBJ1-5
CDR3aa: CASSPSGTGAGNQPQHF
CDR3nt: TGTGCCAGCAGTCCCTCCGGGACAGGGGCGGGCAATCAGCCCCAGCATTTT

abundance: NA
v_gene: TRBV2
d_gene: NA
j_gene: TRBJ2-1
CDR3aa: CATLRGVANEQFF
CDR3nt: TGTGCCACGCTCCGGGGAGTCGCGAATGAGCAGTTCTTC

abundance: NA
v_gene: TRBV7-3
d_gene: TRBD2
j_gene: TRBJ2-1
CDR3aa: CASSPRTSGNEQFF
CDR3nt: TGTGCCAGCAGCCCCCGGACTAGCGGGAATGAGCAGTTCTTC

abundance: NA
v_gene: TRBV7-3
d_gene: NA
j_gene: TRBJ2-2
CDR3aa: CASSLNGAVTGELFF
CDR3nt: TGTGCCAGCAGCTTAAATGGAGCCGTCACCGGGGAGCTGTTTTTT

abundance: NA
v_gene: TRBV2
d_gene: NA
j_gene: TRBJ1-3
CDR3aa: CASSHRAPSGNTIYF
CDR3nt: TGTGCCAGCAGTCACAGGGCACCCTCTGGAAACACCATATATTTT

abundance: NA
v_gene: TRBV27
d_gene: TRBD1
j_gene: TRBJ1-6
CDR3aa: CASSGTPGQGHSPLHF
CDR3nt: TGTGCCAGCAGCGGTACTCCGGGACAGGGCCATTCACCCCTCCACTTT

abundance: NA
v_gene: TRBV9
d_gene: TRBD1
j_gene: TRBJ1-2
CDR3aa: CASSKTGTGSLGEGGYTF
CDR3nt: TGTGCCAGCAGTAAGACTGGGACAGGGTCGCTGGGGGAAGGGGGCTACACCTTC

abundance: NA
v_gene: TRBV20-1
d_gene: TRBD1
j_gene: TRBJ2-5
CDR3aa: CSASMPGQIQETQYF
CDR3nt: TGCAGTGCCAGTATGCCGGGACAGATACAAGAGACCCAGTACTTC

abundance: NA
v_gene: TRBV27
d_gene: TRBD2
j_gene: TRBJ2-3
CDR3aa: CATGLGNTQYF
CDR3nt: TGTGCCACTGGACTAGGAAATACGCAGTATTTT

abundance: NA
v_gene: TRBV19
d_gene: TRBD2
j_gene: TRBJ2-2
CDR3aa: CASKTSGGPTGELFF
CDR3nt: TGTGCCAGCAAAACTAGCGGGGGGCCAACCGGGGAGCTGTTTTTT

abundance: NA
v_gene: TRBV7-2
d_gene: TRBD2
j_gene: TRBJ2-7
CDR3aa: CASSPPGRASEQYF
CDR3nt: TGTGCCAGCAGCCCCCCCGGGAGGGCCTCCGAGCAGTACTTC

abundance: NA
v_gene: TRBV19
d_gene: NA
j_gene: TRBJ1-1
CDR3aa: CASSTTGNTEAFF
CDR3nt: TGTGCCAGTAGTACCACAGGGAACACTGAAGCTTTCTTT

abundance: once
v_gene: TRBV6-1
d_gene: NA
j_gene: TRBJ2-2
CDR3aa: CASSGLRQDPNTGELFF
CDR3nt: TGTGCCAGCAGTGGTCTCCGACAGGATCCGAACACCGGGGAGCTGTTTTTT

abundance: NA
v_gene: TRBV11-3
d_gene: NA
j_gene: TRBJ2-1
CDR3aa: CASSLGWSREQFF
CDR3nt: TGTGCCAGCAGCTTAGGGTGGAGCCGTGAGCAGTTCTTC

abundance: NA
v_gene: TRBV7-9
d_gene: NA
j_gene: TRBJ1-1
CDR3aa: CAIGGRWTEAFF
CDR3nt: TGTGCCATCGGGGGAAGATGGACTGAAGCTTTCTTT

abundance: once
v_gene: TRBV27
d_gene: TRBD1
j_gene: TRBJ1-2
CDR3aa: CASSSTTGTGYTF
CDR3nt: TGTGCCAGCAGTTCCACGACAGGGACGGGCTACACCTTC

abundance: NA
v_gene: TRBV12-2
d_gene: NA
j_gene: TRBJ2-5
CDR3aa: CASRSEIRGVFETQYF
CDR3nt: TGTGCAAGTCGCTCCGAGATTCGGGGAGTATTCGAGACCCAGTACTTC

abundance: NA
v_gene: TRBV21-1
d_gene: NA
j_gene: TRBJ2-1
CDR3aa: CASSNQVERGTYNEQFF
CDR3nt: TGTGCCAGCAGCAACCAAGTCGAGCGGGGTACCTACAATGAGCAGTTCTTC

abundance: many
v_gene: TRBV29-1
d_gene: NA
j_gene: TRBJ2-6
CDR3aa: CSVDSGGYSASGANVLTF
CDR3nt: TGCAGCGTTGATTCGGGGGGCTATAGCGCTTCCGGGGCCAACGTCCTGACTTTC

abundance: NA
v_gene: TRBV7-3
d_gene: TRBD1
j_gene: TRBJ1-2
CDR3aa: CASSSDRQGSGYTF
CDR3nt: TGTGCCAGCAGCTCAGACCGACAGGGAAGTGGCTACACCTTC

abundance: NA
v_gene: TRBV18
d_gene: NA
j_gene: TRBJ1-1
CDR3aa: CASSPQAGEGTEAFF
CDR3nt: TGTGCCAGCTCACCACAGGCAGGGGAAGGCACTGAAGCTTTCTTT

abundance: NA
v_gene: TRBV15
d_gene: TRBD1
j_gene: TRBJ1-4
CDR3aa: CATSGGQGNEKLFF
CDR3nt: TGTGCCACCAGCGGCGGACAGGGGAATGAAAAACTGTTTTTT

abundance: NA
v_gene: TRBV7-6
d_gene: NA
j_gene: TRBJ2-7
CDR3aa: CASSLRDSGEQYF
CDR3nt: TGTGCCAGCAGCTTACGGGACTCAGGGGAGCAGTACTTC

abundance: NA
v_gene: TRBV7-9
d_gene: NA
j_gene: TRBJ1-2
CDR3aa: CASSLIGAGYGYTF
CDR3nt: TGTGCCAGCAGCTTAATCGGCGCCGGGTATGGCTACACCTTC

abundance: NA
v_gene: TRBV28
d_gene: NA
j_gene: TRBJ2-6
CDR3aa: CASSFSGANVLTF
CDR3nt: TGTGCCAGCAGTTTCTCCGGGGCCAACGTCCTGACTTTC

abundance: NA
v_gene: TRBV24-1
d_gene: TRBD2
j_gene: TRBJ2-3
CDR3aa: CAIRTSGGPSTDTQYF
CDR3nt: TGTGCCATCAGGACTAGCGGGGGCCCTAGCACAGATACGCAGTATTTT

abundance: NA
v_gene: TRBV2
d_gene: NA
j_gene: TRBJ2-6
CDR3aa: CASMERSSGANVLTF
CDR3nt: TGTGCCAGCATGGAGCGCAGCTCTGGGGCCAACGTCCTGACTTTC

abundance: once
v_gene: TRBV6-4
d_gene: TRBD1
j_gene: TRBJ1-4
CDR3aa: CASTYRDRGEKLFF
CDR3nt: TGTGCCAGCACTTACCGGGACAGGGGTGAAAAACTGTTTTTT

abundance: NA
v_gene: TRBV14
d_gene: NA
j_gene: TRBJ1-2
CDR3aa: CASSPIRGPNYGYTF
CDR3nt: TGTGCCAGCAGCCCAATCAGGGGACCTAACTATGGCTACACCTTC

abundance: NA
v_gene: TRBV5-1
d_gene: NA
j_gene: TRBJ2-7
CDR3aa: CASSLTLDTYEQYF
CDR3nt: TGCGCCAGCAGCTTGACACTTGACACCTACGAGCAGTACTTC